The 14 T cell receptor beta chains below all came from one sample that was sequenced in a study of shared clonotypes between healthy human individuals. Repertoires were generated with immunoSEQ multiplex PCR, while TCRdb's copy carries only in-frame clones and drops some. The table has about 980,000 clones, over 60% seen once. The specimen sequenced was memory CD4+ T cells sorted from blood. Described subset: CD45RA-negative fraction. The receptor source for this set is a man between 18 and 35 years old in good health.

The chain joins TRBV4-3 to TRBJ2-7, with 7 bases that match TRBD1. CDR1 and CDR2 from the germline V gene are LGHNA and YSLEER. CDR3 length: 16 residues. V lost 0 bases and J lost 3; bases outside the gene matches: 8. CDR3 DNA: TGCGCCAGCAGCCAAGATAAGACAGGGCGGGTCTACGAGCAGTACTTC. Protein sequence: CASSQDKTGRVYEQYF.

The CDR3 nucleotides are TGTGCCAGCAGCAAAGCGCTCAGACGGGCGAACACTGAAGCTTTCTTT. Translation: CASSKALRRANTEAFF. The rearrangement links TRBV21-1 to TRBJ1-1. TRBV21-1 is reported as a pseudogene. This CDR3 spans 16 amino acids.

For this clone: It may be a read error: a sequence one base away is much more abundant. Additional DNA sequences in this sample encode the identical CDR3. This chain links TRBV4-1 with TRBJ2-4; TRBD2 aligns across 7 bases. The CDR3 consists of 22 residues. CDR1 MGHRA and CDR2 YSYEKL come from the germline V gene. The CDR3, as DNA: TGCGCCAGCAGCCAAGATCTTTCTCGAGTAGCGGGTCTGGCGGTCCCCAAAAACATTCAATACTTC. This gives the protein CASSQDLSRVAGLAVPKNIQYF.

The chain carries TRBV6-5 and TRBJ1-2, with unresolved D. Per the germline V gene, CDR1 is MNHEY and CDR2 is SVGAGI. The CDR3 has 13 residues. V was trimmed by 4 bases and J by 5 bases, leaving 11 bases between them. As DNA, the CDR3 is TGTGCCAGCAGTTCCGCGGGGTGGTATGGCTACACCTTC. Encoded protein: CASSSAGWYGYTF.

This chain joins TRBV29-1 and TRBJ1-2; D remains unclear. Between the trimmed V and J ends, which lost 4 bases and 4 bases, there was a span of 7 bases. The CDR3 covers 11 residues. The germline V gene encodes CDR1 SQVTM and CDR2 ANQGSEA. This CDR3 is CSVGNLYGYTF. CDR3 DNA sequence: TGCAGCGTTGGGAACCTCTATGGCTACACCTTC.

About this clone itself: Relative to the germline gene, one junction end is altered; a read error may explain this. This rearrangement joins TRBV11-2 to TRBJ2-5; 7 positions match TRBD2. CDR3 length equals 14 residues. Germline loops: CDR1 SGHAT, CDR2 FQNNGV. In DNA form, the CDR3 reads TGTGCCGGCAGCTTAGGGACTAAACAAGAGACCCAGTACTTC. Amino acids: CAGSLGTKQETQYF. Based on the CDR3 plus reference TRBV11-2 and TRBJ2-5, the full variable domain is EAGVAQSPRYKIIEKRQSVAFWCNPISGHATLYWYQQILGQGPKLLIQFQNNGVVDDSQLPKDRFSAERLKGVDSTLKIQPAKLEDSAVYLCAGSLGTKQETQYFGPGTRLLVL.

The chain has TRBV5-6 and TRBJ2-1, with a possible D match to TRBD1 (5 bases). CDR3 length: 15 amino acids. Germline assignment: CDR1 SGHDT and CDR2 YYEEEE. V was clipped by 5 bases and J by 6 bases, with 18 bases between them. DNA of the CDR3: TGTGCCAGCAGAAGTCTGCAGGGTATAGTCAATGAGCAGTTCTTC. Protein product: CASRSLQGIVNEQFF.

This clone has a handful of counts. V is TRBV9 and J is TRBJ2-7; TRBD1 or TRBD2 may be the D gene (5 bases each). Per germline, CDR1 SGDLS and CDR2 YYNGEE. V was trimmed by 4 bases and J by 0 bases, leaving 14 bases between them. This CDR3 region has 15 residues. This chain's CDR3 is CASSPRGTLSYEQYF. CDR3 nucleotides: TGTGCCAGCAGCCCACGAGGGACCCTCTCCTACGAGCAGTACTTC.

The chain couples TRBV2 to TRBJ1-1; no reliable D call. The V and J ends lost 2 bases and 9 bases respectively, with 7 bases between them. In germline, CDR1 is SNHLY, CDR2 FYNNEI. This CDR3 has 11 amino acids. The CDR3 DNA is TGTGCCAGCAGTGAAACGAGGAAAGCTTTCTTT. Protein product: CASSETRKAFF.

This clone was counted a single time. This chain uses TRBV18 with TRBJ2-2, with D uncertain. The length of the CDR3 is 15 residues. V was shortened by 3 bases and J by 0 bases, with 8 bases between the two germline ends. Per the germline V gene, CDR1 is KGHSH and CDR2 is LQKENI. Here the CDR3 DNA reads TGTGCCAGCTCACCGGGGAACCCGAACACCGGGGAGCTGTTTTTT. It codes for CASSPGNPNTGELFF.

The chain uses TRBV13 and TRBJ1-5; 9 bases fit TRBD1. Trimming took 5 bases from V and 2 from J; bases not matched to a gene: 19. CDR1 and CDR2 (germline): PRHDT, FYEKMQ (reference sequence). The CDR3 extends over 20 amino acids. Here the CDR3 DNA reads TGTGCCAGCAGCGCCCTAGGGGGACAGGGACGAAGAAAAGGCAATCAGCCCCAGCATTTT. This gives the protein CASSALGGQGRRKGNQPQHF.

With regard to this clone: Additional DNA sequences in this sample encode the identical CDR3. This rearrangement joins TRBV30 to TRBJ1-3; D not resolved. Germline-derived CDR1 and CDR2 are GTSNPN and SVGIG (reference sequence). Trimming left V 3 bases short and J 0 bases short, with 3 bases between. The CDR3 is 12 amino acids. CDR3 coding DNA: TGTGCCTGGAGCCGCTCTGGAAACACCATATATTTT. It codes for CAWSRSGNTIYF.

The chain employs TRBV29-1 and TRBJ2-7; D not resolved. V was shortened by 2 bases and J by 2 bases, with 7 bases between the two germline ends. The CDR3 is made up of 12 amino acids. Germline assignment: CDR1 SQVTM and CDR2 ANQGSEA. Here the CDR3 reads CSVEKGTYEQYF. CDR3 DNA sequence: TGCAGCGTTGAAAAGGGAACCTACGAGCAGTACTTC.

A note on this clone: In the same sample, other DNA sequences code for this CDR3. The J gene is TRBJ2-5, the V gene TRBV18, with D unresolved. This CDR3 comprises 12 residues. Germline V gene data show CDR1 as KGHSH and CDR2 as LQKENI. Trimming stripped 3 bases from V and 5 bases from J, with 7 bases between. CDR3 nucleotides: TGTGCCAGCTCACCCAACCGGGAGACCCAGTACTTC. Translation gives CASSPNRETQYF.